The clone carrying this T cell receptor (beta chain) was counted a few times. Its antigen is currently unknown. Treatment reported: oral pan-JAK inhibitor, 5-10 mg twice daily. Alopecia areata patients provided lesional scalp punch biopsies and peripheral blood. The data derive from a study of CD8+ T cells in alopecia areata. Study observations and caveats: Elevated clonality characterized lesional scalp relative to normal scalp, particularly in alopecia totalis/universalis. Expanded CD8+ clones among the top 100, as well as scalp clonality, were significantly decreased by tofacitinib. Sequenced scalp T cells also include alphabeta T cells resident in normal skin.

In each case, RNA was isolated and then reverse transcribed into cDNA as the sequencing template. The assay was immunoSEQ multiplex PCR, and TCRdb's table has in-frame clones only and misses some. This table has 70,000 or so clones, approximately 28% appearing once. From germline, CDR1 is MGHRA and CDR2 YSYEKL. CDR3 length: 15 amino acids. Trimming cost V 2 bases and J 1 base, with 12 bases left between them. This specimen was CD8+ T cells sorted from blood, taken at week 4, from a patient treated with tofacitinib. This TCR was sampled from a human donor with alopecia areata. This chain connects TRBV4-1 to TRBJ2-7; tentatively, D is TRBD2 (6 bases). As DNA, the CDR3 is TGCGCCAGCAGCCAATTCCACGGAGGGTCCTACGAGCAGTACTTC. As protein: CASSQFHGGSYEQYF.